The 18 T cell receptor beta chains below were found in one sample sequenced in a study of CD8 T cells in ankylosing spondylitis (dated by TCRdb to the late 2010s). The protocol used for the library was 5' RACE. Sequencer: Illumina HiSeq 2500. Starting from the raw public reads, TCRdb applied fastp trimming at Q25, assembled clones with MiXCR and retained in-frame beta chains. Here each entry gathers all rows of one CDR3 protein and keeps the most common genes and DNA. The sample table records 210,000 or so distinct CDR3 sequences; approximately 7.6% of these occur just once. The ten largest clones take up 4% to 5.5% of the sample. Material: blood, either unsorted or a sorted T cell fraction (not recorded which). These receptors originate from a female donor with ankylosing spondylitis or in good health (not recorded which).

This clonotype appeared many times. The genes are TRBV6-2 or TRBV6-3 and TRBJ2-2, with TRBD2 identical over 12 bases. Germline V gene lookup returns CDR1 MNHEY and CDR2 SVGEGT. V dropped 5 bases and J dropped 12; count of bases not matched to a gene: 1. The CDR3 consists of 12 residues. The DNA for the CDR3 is TGTGCCAGCAGTCTAGCGGGAGGGCAGCTGTTTTTT. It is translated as CASSLAGGQLFF.

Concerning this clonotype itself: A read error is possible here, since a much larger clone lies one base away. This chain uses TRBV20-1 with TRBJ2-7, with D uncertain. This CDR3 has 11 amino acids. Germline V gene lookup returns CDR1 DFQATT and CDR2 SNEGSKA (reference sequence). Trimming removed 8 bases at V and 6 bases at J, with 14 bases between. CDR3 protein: CSMRPTTEQYF. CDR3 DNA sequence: TGCAGTATGAGGCCCACTACCGAGCAGTACTTC.

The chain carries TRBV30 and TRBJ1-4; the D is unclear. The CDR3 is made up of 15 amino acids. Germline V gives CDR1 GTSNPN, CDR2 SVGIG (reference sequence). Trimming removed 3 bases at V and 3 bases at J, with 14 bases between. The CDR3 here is CAWSPLRTANEKLFF. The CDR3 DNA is TGTGCCTGGAGCCCCTTGCGGACGGCTAATGAAAAACTGTTTTTT.

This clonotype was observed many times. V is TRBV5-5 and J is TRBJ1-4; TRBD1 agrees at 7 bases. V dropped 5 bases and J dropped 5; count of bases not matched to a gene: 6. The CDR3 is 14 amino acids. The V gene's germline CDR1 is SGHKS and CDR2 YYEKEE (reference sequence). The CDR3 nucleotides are TGTGCCAGCAGTACCGGGACAGAGAATGAAAAACTGTTTTTT. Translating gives CASSTGTENEKLFF.

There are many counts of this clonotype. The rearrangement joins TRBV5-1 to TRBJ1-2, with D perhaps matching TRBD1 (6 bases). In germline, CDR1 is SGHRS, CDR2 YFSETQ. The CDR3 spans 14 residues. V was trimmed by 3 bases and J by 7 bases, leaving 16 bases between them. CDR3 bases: TGCGCCAGCAGCTGGGCAGGGGTCTCGGGTGGCTACACCTTC. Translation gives CASSWAGVSGGYTF.

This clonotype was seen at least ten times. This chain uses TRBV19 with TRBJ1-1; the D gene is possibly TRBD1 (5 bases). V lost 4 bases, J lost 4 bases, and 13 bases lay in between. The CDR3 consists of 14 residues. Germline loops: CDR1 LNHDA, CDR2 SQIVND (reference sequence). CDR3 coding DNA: TGTGCCAGTAGTACGGGTTACAGGAGCACTGAAGCTTTCTTT. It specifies CASSTGYRSTEAFF.

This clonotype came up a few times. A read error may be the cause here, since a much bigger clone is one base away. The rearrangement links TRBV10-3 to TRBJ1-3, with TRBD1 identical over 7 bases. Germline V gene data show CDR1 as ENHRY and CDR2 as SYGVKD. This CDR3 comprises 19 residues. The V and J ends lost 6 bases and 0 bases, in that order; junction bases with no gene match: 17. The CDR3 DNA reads TGTGCCATCAGCGACCAACCCGGGACAGCAAGGGTCTCTGGAAACACCATATATTTT. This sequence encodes CAISDQPGTARVSGNTIYF.

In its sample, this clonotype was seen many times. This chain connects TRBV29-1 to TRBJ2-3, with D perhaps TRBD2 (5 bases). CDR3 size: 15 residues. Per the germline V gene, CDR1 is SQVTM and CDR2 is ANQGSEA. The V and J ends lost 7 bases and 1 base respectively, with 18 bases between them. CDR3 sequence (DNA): TGCAGCGGTAGCCGGACTGGTCGCGGCACAGATACGCAGTATTTT. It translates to CSGSRTGRGTDTQYF.

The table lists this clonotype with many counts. The CDR3 bases are TGCAGCGTCGGATGGGACAGGGGGCTTGCCCCCAATGAGCAGTTCTTC. Residues: CSVGWDRGLAPNEQFF. The chain uses TRBV29-1 and TRBJ2-1, with TRBD1 matching 12 bases. CDR1 SQVTM and CDR2 ANQGSEA come from the germline V gene. CDR3 size: 16 residues. The trim removed 6 bases at V and 6 bases at J, leaving 12 bases unmatched.

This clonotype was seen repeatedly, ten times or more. CDR3 nucleotide sequence: TGTGCCAGCAGCAGAGGGACTAGCGGGAGCCCCTACAATGAGCAGTTCTTC. Protein: CASSRGTSGSPYNEQFF. V usage is TRBV7-8 and J usage is TRBJ2-1; 14 bases are shared with TRBD2. This CDR3 is built from 17 residues. Germline CDR1 is SGHVS and CDR2 is FQNEAQ. Trimming cost V 5 bases and J 2 bases; bases outside gene matches: 5.

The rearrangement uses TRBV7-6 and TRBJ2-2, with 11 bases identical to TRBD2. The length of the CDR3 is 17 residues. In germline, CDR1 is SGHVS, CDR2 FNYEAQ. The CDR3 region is CACKGLAGRPDTGELFF. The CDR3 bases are TGTGCATGTAAAGGACTAGCGGGTAGACCCGACACCGGGGAGCTGTTTTTT.

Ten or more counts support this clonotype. This CDR3 reads CASSLGSREGREQFF. The DNA of the CDR3 is TGTGCCAGCAGCTTAGGTAGTAGAGAGGGGAGGGAGCAGTTCTTC. This chain joins TRBV11-2 and TRBJ2-1, with a tentative D call TRBD2 (6 bases). Germline V gene sequence: CDR1 SGHAT, CDR2 FQNNGV. The CDR3 consists of 15 residues. Trimming removed 1 base at V and 10 bases at J, with 17 bases between. Looking up the rest from reference TRBV11-2 and TRBJ2-1 gives the full variable domain: EAGVAQSPRYKIIEKRQSVAFWCNPISGHATLYWYQQILGQGPKLLIQFQNNGVVDDSQLPKDRFSAERLKGVDSTLKIQPAKLEDSAVYLCASSLGSREGREQFFGPGTRLTVL.

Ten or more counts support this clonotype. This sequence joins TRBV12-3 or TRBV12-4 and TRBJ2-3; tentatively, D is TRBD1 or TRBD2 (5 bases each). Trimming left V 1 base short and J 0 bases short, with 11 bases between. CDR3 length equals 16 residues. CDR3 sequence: CASSLVGETSTDTQYF. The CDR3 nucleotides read TGTGCCAGCAGTTTAGTGGGGGAAACTAGCACAGATACGCAGTATTTT.

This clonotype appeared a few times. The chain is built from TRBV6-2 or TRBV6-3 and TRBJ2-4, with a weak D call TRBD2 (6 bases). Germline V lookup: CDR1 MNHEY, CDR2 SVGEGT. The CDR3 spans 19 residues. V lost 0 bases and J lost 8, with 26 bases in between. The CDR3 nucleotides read TGTGCCAGCAGTTACTCGCCCGACAGCCGGGACTGGCTGGGAGACATTCAGTACTTC. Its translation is CASSYSPDSRDWLGDIQYF.

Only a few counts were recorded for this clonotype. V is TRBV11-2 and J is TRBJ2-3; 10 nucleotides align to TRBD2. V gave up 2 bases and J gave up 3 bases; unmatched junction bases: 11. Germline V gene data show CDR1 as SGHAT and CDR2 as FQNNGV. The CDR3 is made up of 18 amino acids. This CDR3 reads CASSLSGAGGPGTDTQYF. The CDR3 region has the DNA TGTGCCAGCAGCTTAAGTGGAGCGGGAGGGCCGGGGACAGATACGCAGTATTTT.

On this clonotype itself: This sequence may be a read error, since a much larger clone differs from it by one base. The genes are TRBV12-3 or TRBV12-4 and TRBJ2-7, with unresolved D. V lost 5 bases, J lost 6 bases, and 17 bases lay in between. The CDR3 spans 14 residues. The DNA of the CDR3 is TGTGCCAGCAGTATGGCAGGAGCTTCCCCCGAGCAGTACTTC. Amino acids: CASSMAGASPEQYF.

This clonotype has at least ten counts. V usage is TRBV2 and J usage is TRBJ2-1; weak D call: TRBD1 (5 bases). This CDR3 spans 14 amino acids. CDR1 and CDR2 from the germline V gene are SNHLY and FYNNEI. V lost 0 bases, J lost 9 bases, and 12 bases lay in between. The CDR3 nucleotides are TGTGCCAGCAGTGAAGCGCACCGTCAGGGTGAGCAGTTCTTC. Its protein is CASSEAHRQGEQFF. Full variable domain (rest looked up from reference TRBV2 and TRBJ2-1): EPEVTQTPSHQVTQMGQEVILRCVPISNHLYFYWYRQILGQKVEFLVSFYNNEISEKSEIFDDQFSVERPDGSNFTLKIRSTKLEDSAMYFCASSEAHRQGEQFFGPGTRLTVL.

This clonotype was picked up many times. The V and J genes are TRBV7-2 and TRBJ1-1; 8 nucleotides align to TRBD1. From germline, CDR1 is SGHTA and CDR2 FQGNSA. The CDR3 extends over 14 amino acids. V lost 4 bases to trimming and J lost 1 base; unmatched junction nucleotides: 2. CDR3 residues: CASSSGTGNTEAFF. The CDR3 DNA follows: TGTGCCAGCAGCTCCGGGACAGGGAACACTGAAGCTTTCTTT.